This passage covers 32 T cell receptor beta chains from one sample sequenced in a study of blood T cell repertoires in COVID-19. Clones were read by immunoSEQ multiplex PCR, and TCRdb kept only the in-frame ones, dropping some. The repertoire consists of some 64,000 clones, with 79% occurring once and the leading ten covering about a fifth. Material: peripheral blood. These receptors all come from a woman of 80 years or more with active or convalescent COVID-19.

The chain combines TRBV11-2 with TRBJ2-5, with 8 positions matching TRBD2. CDR1 and CDR2 from the germline V gene are SGHAT and FQNNGV. This CDR3 is 15 amino acids long. V was clipped by 1 base and J by 3 bases; unmatched bases: 4. CDR3 sequence reads: CASSLAGTREETQYF. In DNA, the CDR3 is TGTGCCAGCAGCTTAGCCGGGACTAGGGAAGAGACCCAGTACTTC.

The chain joins TRBV3-1 (or the pseudogene TRBV3-2) to TRBJ2-5; 10 bases are shared with TRBD1. The junction had 13 bases not matched to a gene; V was cut back by 1 base and J by 5 bases. The germline CDR1 and CDR2 sequences are LGHDT and YNNKEL (reference sequence). The CDR3 totals 18 residues. The CDR3 here is CASSQVLRKTGGVETQYF. Written as DNA, the CDR3 is TGTGCCAGCAGCCAAGTGCTTCGAAAGACAGGGGGCGTCGAGACCCAGTACTTC.

The chain has TRBV7-6 and TRBJ1-6, with 8 bases that match TRBD1. The CDR3 is 17 amino acids. Germline V gene lookup returns CDR1 SGHVS and CDR2 FNYEAQ. The V gene end was trimmed by 0 bases and the J gene end by 9 bases; junction bases not matched to a gene: 10. CDR3 region: CASSLAPSTGDGSPLHF. The CDR3 DNA sequence: TGTGCCAGCAGCTTAGCGCCGTCGACAGGGGATGGTTCACCCCTCCACTTT.

This chain connects TRBV15 to TRBJ2-3; a possible D gene is TRBD2 (6 bases). CDR3 length: 16 residues. Germline assignment: CDR1 LNHNV and CDR2 YYDKDF (reference sequence). Trimming pared 0 bases from V and 0 bases from J, leaving 10 bases between. The CDR3 loop is CATSRDTSLSTDTQYF. DNA for the CDR3: TGTGCCACCAGCAGAGATACTAGCTTAAGCACAGATACGCAGTATTTT.

The rearrangement links TRBV24-1 to TRBJ2-3; 12 nucleotides agree with TRBD1. CDR3 size: 16 residues. The V and J ends lost 4 bases and 6 bases, in that order; junction bases with no gene match: 7. Germline CDR1 reads KGHDR; CDR2 reads SFDVKD. The CDR3 region is CATSERGQGAGDTQYF. CDR3 in DNA: TGTGCCACCAGTGAACGGGGACAGGGGGCGGGGGATACGCAGTATTTT.

This clone has only one observation. This chain connects TRBV27 to TRBJ1-4; possibly TRBD1 for D (5 bases). This CDR3 contains 14 residues. Germline CDR1 MNHEY, CDR2 SMNVEV (reference sequence). The germline V and J ends were trimmed by 10 bases and 8 bases, with 20 bases remaining between them. CDR3 bases: TGTGCCAAGCGAATACGGGGGTTGGACGAAAAACTGTTTTTT. Amino acids: CAKRIRGLDEKLFF.

This clone was picked up a small number of times. The genes are TRBV7-8 and TRBJ1-2; D call uncertain. The CDR3 loop spans 16 amino acids. Trimming shortened V by 1 base and J by 0 bases, and 12 bases separated the two germline ends. Germline V gene data show CDR1 as SGHVS and CDR2 as FQNEAQ. The CDR3 bases are TGTGCCAGCAGCTTAGTGGCGGGGAATTCTAACTATGGCTACACCTTC. Amino acids: CASSLVAGNSNYGYTF.

The chain combines TRBV2 with TRBJ1-2, with 7 bases fitting TRBD1. The V gene end was trimmed by 2 bases and the J gene end by 5 bases; junction bases not matched to a gene: 11. Per the germline V gene, CDR1 is SNHLY and CDR2 is FYNNEI. The CDR3 is 16 residues long. The CDR3 sequence: CASSESWDSVVYGYTF. The CDR3, as DNA: TGTGCCAGCAGTGAATCGTGGGACAGTGTTGTATATGGCTACACCTTC.

This chain joins TRBV2 and TRBJ2-5; D gene uncertain. The V gene's germline CDR1 is SNHLY and CDR2 FYNNEI. With 4 bases removed from V and 7 bases from J, the gap between germline ends came to 13 bases. The CDR3 totals 13 residues. CDR3: CASSGSGLRTQYF. The CDR3, as DNA: TGTGCCAGCAGTGGTTCCGGTCTTAGGACCCAGTACTTC.

The chain joins TRBV5-5 to TRBJ2-3; 8 bases are a match to TRBD1. From germline, CDR1 is SGHKS and CDR2 YYEKEE (reference sequence). The CDR3 consists of 14 residues. J gave up 2 bases and V 4 bases, and 3 bases lay outside the gene matches. This chain's CDR3 is CASSTTGDTDTQYF. The CDR3 DNA follows: TGTGCCAGCAGCACGACAGGGGACACAGATACGCAGTATTTT.

This chain uses TRBV15 with TRBJ1-5; weak D call: TRBD1 (5 bases). This CDR3 is 16 amino acids long. The V end lost 4 bases, the J end lost 6 bases, and 19 bases lay between the germline ends. The germline V gene encodes CDR1 LNHNV and CDR2 YYDKDF (reference sequence). The CDR3 reads CATSTNRPSGGQPQHF. CDR3 sequence (DNA): TGTGCCACCAGCACGAATCGTCCCTCGGGGGGTCAGCCCCAGCATTTT. The variable domain in full, completed from reference TRBV15 and TRBJ1-5, reads DAMVIQNPRYQVTQFGKPVTLSCSQTLNHNVMYWYQQKSSQAPKLLFHYYDKDFNNEADTPDNFQSRRPNTSFCFLDIRSPGLGDTAMYLCATSTNRPSGGQPQHFGDGTRLSIL.

This clone was detected only a few times. V gene TRBV7-9 combines with J gene TRBJ1-2; TRBD1 matches at 9 bases. This CDR3 is built from 15 residues. J gave up 6 bases and V 5 bases, and 10 bases lay outside the gene matches. CDR1 and CDR2 from the germline V gene are SEHNR and FQNEAQ (reference sequence). The CDR3 DNA reads TGTGCCAGCAGCCAAGACAGGGGGACCATAAATGGCTACACCTTC. Translating it yields CASSQDRGTINGYTF.

The CDR3 region has the DNA TGTGCCAGCAGCTTAAGGCTGGGGGAGGGCACTGAAGCTTTCTTT. Residues: CASSLRLGEGTEAFF. The J gene is TRBJ1-1, the V gene TRBV7-3; possibly TRBD1 for D (5 bases). There are 15 residues in the CDR3. CDR1 and CDR2 from the germline V gene are SGHTA and FQGTGA. V dropped 1 base and J dropped 4 bases, with 13 bases sitting between them.

This chain joins TRBV19 and TRBJ1-5; D gene unclear. The V and J ends lost 5 bases and 2 bases respectively, with 19 bases between them. This CDR3 is 17 amino acids long. Germline-derived CDR1 and CDR2 are LNHDA and SQIVND (reference sequence). The CDR3 is CASSSHPYGSGNQPQHF. DNA for the CDR3: TGTGCCAGTAGTTCTCATCCCTATGGGAGCGGCAATCAGCCCCAGCATTTT.

The chain recombines TRBV29-1 with TRBJ2-5; 13 bases map to TRBD2. V lost 7 bases to trimming and J lost 4 bases; unmatched junction nucleotides: 6. Germline CDR1 is SQVTM and CDR2 is ANQGSEA. The CDR3 is 14 residues long. CDR3 region: CSARLAGGGETQYF. The DNA of the CDR3 is TGCAGCGCGAGACTAGCGGGGGGCGGAGAGACCCAGTACTTC.

The rearrangement joins TRBV15 to TRBJ1-2; D might be TRBD1 (5 bases). The germline CDR1 and CDR2 sequences are LNHNV and YYDKDF (reference sequence). The CDR3 length is 16 residues. Trimming removed 5 bases at V and 1 base at J, with 17 bases between. The CDR3 nucleotides are TGTGCCACCAGCTACGGTCCGGGGCGGGGTAACTATGGCTACACCTTC. Its protein product is CATSYGPGRGNYGYTF.

This clone was observed a few times. This sequence joins TRBV6-5 and TRBJ1-1; 9 nucleotides agree with TRBD1. The CDR3 sequence is 13 residues long. V lost 10 bases, J lost 3 bases, and 6 bases stayed unmatched. Germline values: CDR1 MNHEY, CDR2 SVGAGI. CDR3 region: CATEDRGDTEAFF. The CDR3 DNA reads as TGTGCCACTGAGGACAGGGGAGACACTGAAGCTTTCTTT.

The V gene is TRBV21-1, the J gene TRBJ2-5; the D call TRBD1 from the table was never checked on the DNA. TRBV21-1 is designated a pseudogene. There are 16 residues in the CDR3. For the CDR3, the DNA is TGTGCCAGCAGCAAAACCTCAGGGGGCTTGGGAGAGACCCAGTACTTC. Protein sequence: CASSKTSGGLGETQYF.

The chain joins TRBV19 to TRBJ1-5; D gene unclear. The germline V gene has CDR1 LNHDA and CDR2 SQIVND (reference sequence). V lost 4 bases and J 7 bases, leaving 8 bases between the germline ends. The length of the CDR3 is 12 residues. The DNA of the CDR3 is TGTGCCAGTAGTACCGGTTGGCAGCCCCAGCATTTT. Its translation is CASSTGWQPQHF.

The V call is TRBV5-1, the J call TRBJ2-2; the D gene is possibly TRBD1 (5 bases). This CDR3 spans 14 amino acids. Germline CDR1 SGHRS, CDR2 YFSETQ. Trimming stripped 4 bases from V and 2 bases from J, with 9 bases between. The CDR3 region has the DNA TGCGCCAGCAGCCAAGACAGCAACACCGGGGAGCTGTTTTTT. This sequence encodes CASSQDSNTGELFF. The variable domain in full, completed from reference TRBV5-1 and TRBJ2-2, reads KAGVTQTPRYLIKTRGQQVTLSCSPISGHRSVSWYQQTPGQGLQFLFEYFSETQRNKGNFPGRFSGRQFSNSRSEMNVSTLELGDSALYLCASSQDSNTGELFFGEGSRLTVL.

Written as DNA, the CDR3 is TGCGCCAGCAGCTTGGTCGGGGTGAGCTCTGGGGCCAACGTCCTGACTTTC. Translating gives CASSLVGVSSGANVLTF. The chain is built from TRBV5-1 and TRBJ2-6; D is possibly TRBD2 (5 bases). Per germline, CDR1 SGHRS and CDR2 YFSETQ. Trimming took 0 bases from V and 0 from J, leaving 10 bases between them. This CDR3 is 17 amino acids long.

The V gene is TRBV19, the J gene TRBJ1-5, with D tentatively TRBD1 (6 bases). Per germline, CDR1 LNHDA and CDR2 SQIVND (reference sequence). With 6 bases removed from V and 9 bases from J, the gap between germline ends came to 15 bases. The CDR3 totals 13 residues. CDR3 sequence reads: CASRSGAGRPQHF. For the CDR3, the DNA is TGTGCCAGTAGATCAGGGGCAGGGAGGCCCCAGCATTTT.

The rearrangement uses TRBV25-1 and TRBJ1-2; possible D gene TRBD1, 6 bases. Trimming pared 4 bases from V and 2 bases from J, leaving 8 bases between. Germline values: CDR1 MGHDK, CDR2 SYGVNS. The CDR3 sequence is 13 residues long. In DNA form, the CDR3 reads TGTGCCAGCAGTGTCGGGACAAACTATGGCTACACCTTC. Translating it yields CASSVGTNYGYTF.

This clone was observed a handful of times. The V and J genes are TRBV5-4 and TRBJ1-1, with 8 positions matching TRBD1. V dropped 4 bases and J dropped 4; count of bases not matched to a gene: 6. The germline V gene has CDR1 SGHNT and CDR2 YYREEE (reference sequence). This CDR3 has 14 residues. In DNA, the CDR3 is TGTGCCAGCAGCGGCAGGGGGCGCGGCACTGAAGCTTTCTTT. Protein product: CASSGRGRGTEAFF.

V and J are TRBV5-6 and TRBJ1-1; 8 bases fit TRBD1. This CDR3 spans 13 amino acids. The J segment lost 5 bases and the V segment lost 5 bases, leaving 5 bases of the junction unmatched. In germline, CDR1 is SGHDT, CDR2 YYEEEE. The CDR3: CASSQTGDTEAFF. The CDR3, as DNA: TGTGCCAGCAGTCAGACAGGGGATACTGAAGCTTTCTTT.

V gene TRBV7-9 combines with J gene TRBJ1-2; D is perhaps TRBD1 (5 bases). This CDR3 spans 15 amino acids. V dropped 6 bases and J dropped 2 bases, with 16 bases sitting between them. CDR1 is SEHNR and CDR2 is FQNEAQ in the germline V gene (reference sequence). CDR3 in amino acids: CASSWGDTLNYGYTF. The CDR3 DNA follows: TGTGCCAGCAGTTGGGGCGACACATTAAACTATGGCTACACCTTC.

The rearrangement links TRBV5-1 to TRBJ1-1; 7 positions match TRBD1. From germline, CDR1 is SGHRS and CDR2 YFSETQ. The ends lost 2 bases at V and 4 bases at J; junction bases unmatched: 2. The CDR3 extends over 13 amino acids. CDR3 DNA: TGCGCCAGCAGCTTCGAGGGGGCCACTGAAGCTTTCTTT. The encoded protein is CASSFEGATEAFF.

This clone was seen repeatedly, ten times or more. The chain recombines TRBV19 with TRBJ2-4; TRBD1 is a possible D gene (5 bases). The CDR3 is 13 residues long. The V gene lost 5 bases and the J gene lost 4 bases, with 9 bases spanning the gap. The germline gives CDR1 LNHDA, CDR2 SQIVND (reference sequence). The chain's CDR3 is CASSGQGKNIQYF. The CDR3 DNA reads TGTGCCAGTAGTGGGCAGGGTAAAAACATTCAGTACTTC. Full variable domain (missing parts from reference TRBV19 and TRBJ2-4): DGGITQSPKYLFRKEGQNVTLSCEQNLNHDAMYWYRQDPGQGLRLIYYSQIVNDFQKGDIAEGYSVSREKKESFPLTVTSAQKNPTAFYLCASSGQGKNIQYFGAGTRLSVL.

The chain carries TRBV21-1 and TRBJ2-7; the table's D call, TRBD2, was not checked against the DNA. TRBV21-1 counts as a pseudogene. There are 16 residues in the CDR3. CDR3 coding DNA: TGTGCCAGCAGCAAGGGTGGGGCGGGGGTGCCCTACGAGCAGTACTTC. Translating it yields CASSKGGAGVPYEQYF.

The chain is built from TRBV3-1 (or the pseudogene TRBV3-2) and TRBJ2-1, with 7 bases aligning to TRBD2. This CDR3 comprises 19 residues. The germline V gene has CDR1 LGHDT and CDR2 YNNKEL (reference sequence). Germline trimming cut 0 bases from V and 4 bases from J; bases unmatched to any gene: 15. CDR3 coding DNA: TGTGCCAGCAGCCAAGAAGGCATTAGCGGGTCGCGGGGGTACAATGAGCAGTTCTTC. Amino acids: CASSQEGISGSRGYNEQFF.

The V gene is TRBV4-1, the J gene TRBJ1-1; D remains ambiguous. Trimming took 0 bases from V and 3 from J, leaving 14 bases between them. The CDR3 has 16 amino acids. Germline-derived CDR1 and CDR2 are MGHRA and YSYEKL. CDR3 nucleotides: TGCGCCAGCAGCCAAGAAAAATCGGGGATAGACACTGAAGCTTTCTTT. Its protein product is CASSQEKSGIDTEAFF.

The CDR3 sequence is CASSITQGPTQETQYF. The CDR3 DNA reads as TGTGCCAGTAGTATTACCCAGGGGCCGACCCAAGAGACCCAGTACTTC. The chain links TRBV19 to TRBJ2-5, with D tentatively TRBD1 (6 bases). The CDR3 has 16 residues. Germline-derived CDR1 and CDR2 are LNHDA and SQIVND (reference sequence). The V and J ends lost 3 bases and 1 base respectively, with 15 bases between them.